This entry lists 9 T cell receptor beta chains sequenced from one sample in a study of metastatic and nonmetastatic thyroid tumors. Every patient underwent thyroid surgery untreated. TCRdb re-called clones from the PCR reads using MiXCR. The repertoire consists of over 25,000 clones, with 10% to 12% occurring once and the leading ten covering 16%. The source material was blood. All receptors derive from a female donor with papillary thyroid cancer or a benign thyroid nodule (not recorded which). Some clones in this sample may be carry-over from other donors' samples.

This clone was detected many times. This chain joins TRBV28 and TRBJ2-3, with 7 positions matching TRBD1. Germline V gene data show CDR1 as MDHEN and CDR2 as SYDVKM. Trimming removed 8 bases from V and 0 bases from J; junction bases left unmatched: 11. The CDR3 length is 16 residues. The CDR3 bases are TGTGCCAGCCGGTTAGTGAGGGGGCTTAGCACAGATACGCAGTATTTT. Protein: CASRLVRGLSTDTQYF.

This clone was seen at least ten times. This could be a read error, since a much larger clone is one nucleotide away. J is TRBJ2-2 and V is TRBV5-1; TRBD2 might be the D (6 bases). This CDR3 is built from 12 residues. From germline, CDR1 is SGHRS and CDR2 YFSETQ. CDR3 sequence (DNA): TGCGCCGGCAGCTTGCGGGACGGGGAGCTGTTTTTT. Translated: CAGSLRDGELFF.

This clone showed up many times. The J gene is TRBJ2-5, the V gene TRBV9; 12 bases agree with TRBD2. V was clipped by 3 bases and J by 2 bases; unmatched bases: 5. This CDR3 has 16 residues. Germline-derived CDR1 and CDR2 are SGDLS and YYNGEE. The CDR3: CASSGGTSGRQETQYF. As DNA, the CDR3 is TGTGCCAGCAGCGGGGGGACTAGCGGGCGACAAGAGACCCAGTACTTC.

The gene calls are TRBV28 and TRBJ2-7, with 7 bases lining up with TRBD1. With 9 bases clipped from V and 2 bases from J, the junction kept 4 bases outside the gene matches. CDR1 and CDR2 from the germline V gene are MDHEN and SYDVKM. This CDR3 spans 12 amino acids. The CDR3 bases are TGTGCCAGTCGACAGGGCCCCTACGAGCAGTACTTC. Translation gives CASRQGPYEQYF.

In its sample, this clone was seen many times. V and J are TRBV30 and TRBJ2-7; the D is unclear. Trimming stripped 0 bases from V and 5 bases from J, with 14 bases between. This CDR3 contains 14 residues. Per the germline V gene, CDR1 is GTSNPN and CDR2 is SVGIG (reference sequence). The CDR3 DNA is TGTGCCTGGAGTGTTTGGAGTGGAGAGAACGAGCAGTACTTC. Its translation is CAWSVWSGENEQYF.

The table lists this clone with many counts. The J gene is TRBJ1-1, the V gene TRBV6-2 or TRBV6-3, with a possible D match to TRBD1 (6 bases). This CDR3 is 15 amino acids long. Germline V lookup: CDR1 MNHEY, CDR2 SVGEGT. Trimming removed 6 bases from V and 1 base from J, with 15 bases in between. The CDR3 DNA sequence: TGTGCCAGCAGAGAAGGGGGGAATGAGAACACTGAAGCTTTCTTT. This encodes CASREGGNENTEAFF.

This clone appeared a few times. The gene calls are TRBV24-1 and TRBJ1-2; D perhaps matches TRBD1 (5 bases). The CDR3 consists of 14 residues. Looked up from germline, CDR1 is KGHDR and CDR2 is SFDVKD. Trimming pared 4 bases from V and 4 bases from J, leaving 12 bases between. For the CDR3, the DNA is TGTGCCACCAGTGAGACGGGGCAGGGCTATGGCTACACCTTC. This encodes CATSETGQGYGYTF.

This clone was seen more than once but under ten times. The chain recombines TRBV4-2 with TRBJ1-2, with 8 bases aligning to TRBD1. The CDR3 length is 17 residues. The V gene end was trimmed by 5 bases and the J gene end by 2 bases; junction bases not matched to a gene: 13. From germline, CDR1 is LGHNA and CDR2 YNFKEQ. In DNA form, the CDR3 reads TGTGCCAGCAGCGCCCGGGACAGGAATCGGGTAAACTATGGCTACACCTTC. This encodes CASSARDRNRVNYGYTF.

J is TRBJ1-1 and V is TRBV19; D remains ambiguous. Germline CDR1 is LNHDA and CDR2 is SQIVND (reference sequence). V lost 1 base to trimming and J lost 4 bases, with 10 bases between them. The CDR3 loop spans 14 amino acids. The CDR3 reads CASSIGTFGTEAFF. CDR3 sequence (DNA): TGTGCCAGTAGTATAGGGACCTTTGGCACTGAAGCTTTCTTT.